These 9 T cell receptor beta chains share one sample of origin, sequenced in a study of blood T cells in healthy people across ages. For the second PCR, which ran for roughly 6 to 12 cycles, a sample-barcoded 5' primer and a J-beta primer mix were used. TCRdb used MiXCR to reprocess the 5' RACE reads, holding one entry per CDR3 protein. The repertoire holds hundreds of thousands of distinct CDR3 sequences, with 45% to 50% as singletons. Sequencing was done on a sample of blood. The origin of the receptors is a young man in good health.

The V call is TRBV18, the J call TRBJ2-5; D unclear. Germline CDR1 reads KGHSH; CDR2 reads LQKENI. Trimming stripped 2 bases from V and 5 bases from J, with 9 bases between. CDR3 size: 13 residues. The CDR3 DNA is TGTGCCAGCTCACCATACGTCGTGGAGACCCAGTACTTC. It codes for CASSPYVVETQYF.

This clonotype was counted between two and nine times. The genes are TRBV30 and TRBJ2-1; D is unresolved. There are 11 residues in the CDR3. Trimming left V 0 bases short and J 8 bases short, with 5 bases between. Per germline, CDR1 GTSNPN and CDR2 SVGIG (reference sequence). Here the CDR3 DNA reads TGTGCCTGGAGTGTACGATATGAGCAGTTCTTC. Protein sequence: CAWSVRYEQFF. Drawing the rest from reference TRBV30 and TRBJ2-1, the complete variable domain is SQTIHQWPATLVQPVGSPLSLECTVEGTSNPNLYWYRQAAGRGLQLLFYSVGIGQISSEVPQNLSASRPQDRQFILSSKKLLLSDSGFYLCAWSVRYEQFFGPGTRLTVL.

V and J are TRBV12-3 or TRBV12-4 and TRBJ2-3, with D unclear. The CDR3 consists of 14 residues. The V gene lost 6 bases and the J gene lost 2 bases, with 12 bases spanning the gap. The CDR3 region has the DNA TGTGCCAGCAGCCCTAGGGATATCACAGATACGCAGTATTTT. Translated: CASSPRDITDTQYF.

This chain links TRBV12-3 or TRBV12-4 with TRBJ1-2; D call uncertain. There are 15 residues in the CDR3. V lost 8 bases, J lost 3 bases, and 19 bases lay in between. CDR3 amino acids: CASSSTVGWYYGYTF. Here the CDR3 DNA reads TGTGCCAGCTCCTCGACGGTGGGGTGGTACTATGGCTACACCTTC.

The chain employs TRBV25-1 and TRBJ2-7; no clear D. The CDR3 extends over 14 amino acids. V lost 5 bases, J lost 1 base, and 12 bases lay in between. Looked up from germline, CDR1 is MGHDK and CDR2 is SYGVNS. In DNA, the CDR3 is TGTGCCAGCAGTCCCCGGCGGACGTCCTACGAGCAGTACTTC. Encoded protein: CASSPRRTSYEQYF.

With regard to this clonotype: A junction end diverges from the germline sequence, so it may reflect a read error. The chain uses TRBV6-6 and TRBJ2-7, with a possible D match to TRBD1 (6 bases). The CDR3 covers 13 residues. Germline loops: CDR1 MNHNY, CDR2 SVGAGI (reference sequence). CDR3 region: CASSYSSPSQGFF. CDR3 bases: TGTGCCAGCAGTTACTCGAGTCCCAGCCAGGGGTTCTTC.

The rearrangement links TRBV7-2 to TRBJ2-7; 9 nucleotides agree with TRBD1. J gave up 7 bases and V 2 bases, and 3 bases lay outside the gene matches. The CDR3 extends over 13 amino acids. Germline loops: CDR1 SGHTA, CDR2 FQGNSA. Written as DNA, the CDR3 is TGTGCCAGCAGCTTAAACAGGGGGCAAGAGCAGTACTTC. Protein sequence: CASSLNRGQEQYF.

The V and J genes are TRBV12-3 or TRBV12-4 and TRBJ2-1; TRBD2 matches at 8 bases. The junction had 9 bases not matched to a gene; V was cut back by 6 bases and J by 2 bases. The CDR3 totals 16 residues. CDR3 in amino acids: CASRLGAGAAYNEQFF. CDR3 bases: TGTGCCAGCAGGCTCGGAGCGGGGGCCGCCTACAATGAGCAGTTCTTC.

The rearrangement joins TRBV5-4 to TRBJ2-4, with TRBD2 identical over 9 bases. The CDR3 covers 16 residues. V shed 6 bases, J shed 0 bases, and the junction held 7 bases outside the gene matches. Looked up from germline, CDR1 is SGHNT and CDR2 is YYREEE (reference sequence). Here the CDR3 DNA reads TGTGCCAGCACCTTTCAGCGGGGGGCAGCCAAAAACATTCAGTACTTC. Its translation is CASTFQRGAAKNIQYF.